This is a list of T cell receptor beta chains from one sample in a study of molecular identifiers for immune sequencing clone quantification. In TCRdb, the PCR reads were re-called with MiXCR into one record per CDR3 protein. The sample lists 100,000 or so distinct CDR3 sequences; around 20% were seen once. The sequencing sample was made of naive CD8+ T cells from blood, with Jurkat cell RNA spiked in. These receptors were taken from a human donor in good health. Some libraries in this study had Jurkat cell RNA spiked in. Each CDR3 is given with its conserved first and last residue. Fields, in order: J gene, clone size, V gene, CDR3 protein. Part of the rows lack a size; the others show once, few, many or a class for expanded clones.

j_call: TRBJ2-7; clone_size: many; v_call: TRBV7-9; cdr3_aa: CASSEGRGNEQYF
j_call: TRBJ2-1; clone_size: -; v_call: TRBV6-2/TRBV6-3; cdr3_aa: CASSTSRLASYNEQFF
j_call: TRBJ1-1; clone_size: many; v_call: TRBV4-3; cdr3_aa: CASTPDVPMNTEAFF
j_call: TRBJ2-7; clone_size: many; v_call: TRBV7-2; cdr3_aa: CASSLIVWTSGDYEQYF
j_call: TRBJ2-7; clone_size: few; v_call: TRBV27; cdr3_aa: CASSWGLEREQYF
j_call: TRBJ2-1; clone_size: many; v_call: TRBV7-2; cdr3_aa: CASSSGRGQYNEQFF
j_call: TRBJ2-1; clone_size: many; v_call: TRBV10-3; cdr3_aa: CANGPGDEQFF
j_call: TRBJ2-3; clone_size: many; v_call: TRBV9; cdr3_aa: CASSPRLNTDTQYF
j_call: TRBJ2-1; clone_size: -; v_call: TRBV6-5; cdr3_aa: CASVGTGAWNEQFF
j_call: TRBJ2-7; clone_size: many; v_call: TRBV6-2/TRBV6-3; cdr3_aa: CASTWTGGPEQYF
j_call: TRBJ2-7; clone_size: -; v_call: TRBV11-2; cdr3_aa: CASSFRAGGSYEQYF
j_call: TRBJ2-3; clone_size: many; v_call: TRBV3-1; cdr3_aa: CASSPGLAHKPDTQYF
j_call: TRBJ2-7; clone_size: many; v_call: TRBV5-1; cdr3_aa: CASSFESYEQYF
j_call: TRBJ2-3; clone_size: many; v_call: TRBV19; cdr3_aa: CASSPRLVAGGADTQYF
j_call: TRBJ2-2; clone_size: -; v_call: TRBV9; cdr3_aa: CASSVGMAGRNTGELFF
j_call: TRBJ2-5; clone_size: few; v_call: TRBV11-2; cdr3_aa: CASSPMLEPQTQYF
j_call: TRBJ1-1; clone_size: many; v_call: TRBV30; cdr3_aa: CAWSALVGSEAFF
j_call: TRBJ2-2; clone_size: -; v_call: TRBV10-3; cdr3_aa: CAIKLNTGELFF
j_call: TRBJ1-1; clone_size: many; v_call: TRBV9; cdr3_aa: CASSPTGGNTEAFF
j_call: TRBJ2-7; clone_size: -; v_call: TRBV27; cdr3_aa: CASSLQGASYEQYF
j_call: TRBJ2-5; clone_size: -; v_call: TRBV12-3/TRBV12-4; cdr3_aa: CASSLELAGQETQYF
j_call: TRBJ2-5; clone_size: many; v_call: TRBV28; cdr3_aa: CASSATGRIQETQYF
j_call: TRBJ2-3; clone_size: few; v_call: TRBV19; cdr3_aa: CASSIGVAGADTQYF
j_call: TRBJ2-7; clone_size: few; v_call: TRBV4-2; cdr3_aa: CASSQDSSGGISYEQYF
j_call: TRBJ1-1; clone_size: many; v_call: TRBV4-1; cdr3_aa: CASSQSRGPGTEAFF
j_call: TRBJ2-5; clone_size: many; v_call: TRBV4-1; cdr3_aa: CASSQSGQELETQYF
j_call: TRBJ2-2; clone_size: few; v_call: TRBV4-2; cdr3_aa: CASSQQGGATGELFF
j_call: TRBJ2-7; clone_size: many; v_call: TRBV11-2; cdr3_aa: CASSLRQGGYEQYF
j_call: TRBJ2-1; clone_size: -; v_call: TRBV20-1; cdr3_aa: CSARSGTTYNEQFF
j_call: TRBJ2-3; clone_size: many; v_call: TRBV30; cdr3_aa: CAWSPSRDTQYF
j_call: TRBJ2-1; clone_size: -; v_call: TRBV11-2; cdr3_aa: CASSLWDEELFF
j_call: TRBJ2-7; clone_size: few; v_call: TRBV3-1; cdr3_aa: CASSSRGDPYEQYF
j_call: TRBJ2-7; clone_size: many; v_call: TRBV5-4; cdr3_aa: CASRPSGSLGEQYF
j_call: TRBJ2-5; clone_size: -; v_call: TRBV7-2; cdr3_aa: CASSTFGSDQETQYF
j_call: TRBJ2-6; clone_size: many; v_call: TRBV18; cdr3_aa: CASSPPGPYSGANVLTF